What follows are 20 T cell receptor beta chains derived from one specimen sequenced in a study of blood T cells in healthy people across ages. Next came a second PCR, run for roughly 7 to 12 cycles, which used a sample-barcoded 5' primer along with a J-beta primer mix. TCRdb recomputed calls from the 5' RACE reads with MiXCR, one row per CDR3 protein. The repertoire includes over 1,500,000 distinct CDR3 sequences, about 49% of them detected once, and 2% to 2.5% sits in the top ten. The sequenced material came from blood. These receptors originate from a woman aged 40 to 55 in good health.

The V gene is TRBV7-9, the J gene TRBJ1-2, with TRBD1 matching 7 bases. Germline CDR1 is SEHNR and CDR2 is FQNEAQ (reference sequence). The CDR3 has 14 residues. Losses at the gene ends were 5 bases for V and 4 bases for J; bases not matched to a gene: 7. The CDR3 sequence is CASSAGTASYGYTF. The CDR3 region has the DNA TGTGCCAGCAGCGCAGGGACAGCGTCCTATGGCTACACCTTC.

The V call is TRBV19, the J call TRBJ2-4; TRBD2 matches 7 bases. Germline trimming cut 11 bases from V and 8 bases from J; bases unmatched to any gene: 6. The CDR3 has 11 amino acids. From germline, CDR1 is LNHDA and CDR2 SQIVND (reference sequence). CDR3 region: CASAGGYIQYF. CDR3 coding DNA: TGTGCCTCGGCCGGGGGGTACATTCAGTACTTC.

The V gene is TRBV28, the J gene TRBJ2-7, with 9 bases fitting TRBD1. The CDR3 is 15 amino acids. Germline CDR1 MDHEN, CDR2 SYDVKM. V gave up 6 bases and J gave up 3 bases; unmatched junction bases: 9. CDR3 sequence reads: CASRGGTGRIYEQYF. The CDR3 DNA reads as TGTGCCAGCAGGGGTGGGACAGGGCGGATCTACGAGCAGTACTTC.

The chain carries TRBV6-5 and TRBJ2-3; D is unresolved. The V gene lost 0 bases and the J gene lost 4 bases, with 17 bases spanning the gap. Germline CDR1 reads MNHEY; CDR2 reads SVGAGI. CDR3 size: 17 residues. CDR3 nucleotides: TGTGCCAGCAGTTACTCGGATTGGGGTATTCGCCCAGATACGCAGTATTTT. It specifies CASSYSDWGIRPDTQYF.

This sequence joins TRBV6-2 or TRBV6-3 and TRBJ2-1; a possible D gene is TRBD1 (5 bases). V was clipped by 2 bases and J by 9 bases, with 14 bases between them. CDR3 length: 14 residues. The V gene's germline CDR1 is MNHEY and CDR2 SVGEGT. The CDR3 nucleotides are TGTGCCAGCAGTTACCTACAAGGGGTTAGTGAGCAGTTCTTC. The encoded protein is CASSYLQGVSEQFF.

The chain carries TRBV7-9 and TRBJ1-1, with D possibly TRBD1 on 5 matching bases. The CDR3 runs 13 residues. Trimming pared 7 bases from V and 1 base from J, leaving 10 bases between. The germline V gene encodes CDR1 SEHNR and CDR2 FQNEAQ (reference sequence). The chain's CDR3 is CASIGTGNTEAFF. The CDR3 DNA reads TGTGCCAGCATCGGGACGGGGAACACTGAAGCTTTCTTT.

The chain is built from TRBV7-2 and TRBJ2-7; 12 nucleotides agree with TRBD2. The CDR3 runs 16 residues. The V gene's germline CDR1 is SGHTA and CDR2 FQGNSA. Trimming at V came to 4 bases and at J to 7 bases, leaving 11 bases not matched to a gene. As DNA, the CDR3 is TGTGCCAGCAGCTCTAGGACTAGCGGGGCTCTGAGTGAGCAGTACTTC. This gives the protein CASSSRTSGALSEQYF.

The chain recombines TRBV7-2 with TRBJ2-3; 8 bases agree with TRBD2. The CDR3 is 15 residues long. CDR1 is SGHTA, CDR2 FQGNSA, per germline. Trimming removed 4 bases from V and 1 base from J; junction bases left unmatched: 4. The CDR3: CASSWGRGGTDTQYF. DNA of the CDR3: TGTGCCAGCAGCTGGGGGCGGGGGGGCACAGATACGCAGTATTTT.

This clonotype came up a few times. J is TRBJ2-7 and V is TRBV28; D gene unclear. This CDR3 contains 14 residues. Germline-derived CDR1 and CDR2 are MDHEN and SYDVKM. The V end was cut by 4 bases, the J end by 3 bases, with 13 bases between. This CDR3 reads CASSSGVIGYEQYF. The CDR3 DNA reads TGTGCCAGCAGTTCAGGTGTAATTGGCTACGAGCAGTACTTC. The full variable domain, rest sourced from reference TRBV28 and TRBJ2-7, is DVKVTQSSRYLVKRTGEKVFLECVQDMDHENMFWYRQDPGLGLRLIYFSYDVKMKEKGDIPEGYSVSREKKERFSLILESASTNQTSMYLCASSSGVIGYEQYFGPGTRLTVT.

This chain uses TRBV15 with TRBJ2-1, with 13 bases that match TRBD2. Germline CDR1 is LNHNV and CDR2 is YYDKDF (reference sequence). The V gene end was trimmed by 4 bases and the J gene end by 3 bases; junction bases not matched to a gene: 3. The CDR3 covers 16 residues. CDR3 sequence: CATSMGLAGFYNEQFF. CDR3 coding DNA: TGTGCCACCAGCATGGGACTAGCGGGGTTCTACAATGAGCAGTTCTTC.

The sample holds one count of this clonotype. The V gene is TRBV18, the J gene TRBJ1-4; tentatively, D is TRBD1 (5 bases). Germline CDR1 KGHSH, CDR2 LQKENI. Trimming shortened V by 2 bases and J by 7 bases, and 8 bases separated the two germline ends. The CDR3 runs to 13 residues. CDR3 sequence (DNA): TGTGCCAGCTCACCATGGCAGGGTGAAAAACTGTTTTTT. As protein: CASSPWQGEKLFF.

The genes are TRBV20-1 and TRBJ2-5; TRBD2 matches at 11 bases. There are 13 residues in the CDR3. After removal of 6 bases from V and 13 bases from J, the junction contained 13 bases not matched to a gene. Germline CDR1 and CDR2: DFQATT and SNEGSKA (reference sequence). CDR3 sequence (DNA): TGCAGTGCCCCCGAGACTAGCGGGGTTACTGCGTACTTC. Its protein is CSAPETSGVTAYF.

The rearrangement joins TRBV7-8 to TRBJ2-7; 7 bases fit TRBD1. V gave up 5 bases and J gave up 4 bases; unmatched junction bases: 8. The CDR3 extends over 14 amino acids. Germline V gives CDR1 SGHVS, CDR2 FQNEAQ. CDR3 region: CASSSDRVVYEQYF. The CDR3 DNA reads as TGTGCCAGCAGCAGTGACAGGGTTGTGTACGAGCAGTACTTC.

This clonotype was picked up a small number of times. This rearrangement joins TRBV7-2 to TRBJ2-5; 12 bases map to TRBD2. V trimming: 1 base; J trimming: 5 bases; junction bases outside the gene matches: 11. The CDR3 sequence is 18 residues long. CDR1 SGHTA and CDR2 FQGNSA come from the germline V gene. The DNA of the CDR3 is TGTGCCAGCAGCTTAGTTTCGTCTAGCGGGGGGGCTTGGGAGACCCAGTACTTC. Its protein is CASSLVSSSGGAWETQYF. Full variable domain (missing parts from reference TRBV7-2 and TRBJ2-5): GAGVSQSPSNKVTEKGKDVELRCDPISGHTALYWYRQSLGQGLEFLIYFQGNSAPDKSGLPSDRFSAERTGGSVSTLTIQRTQQEDSAVYLCASSLVSSSGGAWETQYFGPGTRLLVL.

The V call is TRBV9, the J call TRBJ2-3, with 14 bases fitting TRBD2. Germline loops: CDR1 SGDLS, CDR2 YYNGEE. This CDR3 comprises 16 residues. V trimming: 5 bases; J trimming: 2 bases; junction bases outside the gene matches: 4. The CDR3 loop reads CASRETSGGATDTQYF. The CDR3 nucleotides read TGTGCCAGCAGGGAGACTAGCGGGGGGGCCACAGATACGCAGTATTTT.

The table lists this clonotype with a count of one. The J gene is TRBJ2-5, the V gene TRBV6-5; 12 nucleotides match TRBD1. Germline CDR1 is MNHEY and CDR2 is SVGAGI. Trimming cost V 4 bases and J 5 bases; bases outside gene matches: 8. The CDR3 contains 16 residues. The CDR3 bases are TGTGCCAGCAGTTCCCCCGGGACAGGGGGCTTTGAGACCCAGTACTTC. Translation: CASSSPGTGGFETQYF.

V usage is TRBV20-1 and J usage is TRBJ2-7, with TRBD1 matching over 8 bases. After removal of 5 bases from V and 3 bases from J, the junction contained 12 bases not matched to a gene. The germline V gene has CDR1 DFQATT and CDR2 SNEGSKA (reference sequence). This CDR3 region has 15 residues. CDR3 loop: CSAPRPDRDLYEQYF. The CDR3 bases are TGCAGTGCTCCACGACCGGACAGGGATCTCTACGAGCAGTACTTC.

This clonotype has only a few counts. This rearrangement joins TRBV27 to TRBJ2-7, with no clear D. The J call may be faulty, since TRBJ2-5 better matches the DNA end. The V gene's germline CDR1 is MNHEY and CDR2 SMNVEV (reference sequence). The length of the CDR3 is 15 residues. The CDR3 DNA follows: TGTGCCAGCAGTTTTTCTCAGGACCTTCTCGGGACCCAGTACTTC. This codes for CASSFSQDLLGTQYF.

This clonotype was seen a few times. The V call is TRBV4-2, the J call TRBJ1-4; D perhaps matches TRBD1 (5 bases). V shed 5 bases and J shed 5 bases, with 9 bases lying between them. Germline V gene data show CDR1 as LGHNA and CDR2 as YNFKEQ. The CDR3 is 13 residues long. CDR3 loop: CASSVRTNEKLFF. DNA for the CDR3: TGTGCCAGCAGCGTCCGGACAAATGAAAAACTGTTTTTT.

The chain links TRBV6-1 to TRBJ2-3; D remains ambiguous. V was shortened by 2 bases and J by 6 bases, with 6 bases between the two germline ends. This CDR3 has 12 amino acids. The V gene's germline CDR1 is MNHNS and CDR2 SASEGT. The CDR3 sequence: CASSETRDTQYF. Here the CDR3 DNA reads TGTGCCAGCAGTGAAACACGTGATACGCAGTATTTT.